A selection of T cell receptor beta chains follows, all from one sample in a study of T cells expressing NK-cell markers. Reanalyzing the 5' RACE reads, TCRdb keeps one entry per CDR3 protein, without DNA. The sample has under 600,000 distinct CDR3 sequences. Specimen: blood T cells: a sorted CD56 or NKG2C T cell subset, CD4+ or CD8+ T cells, or bulk PBMC T cells (not recorded which). The receptors originated from a woman in her fifties or sixties in good health. Each CDR3 is given with its conserved first and last residue.

TRBJ2-3 | TRBV7-2 | CASSTILAGFTDTQYF
TRBJ2-3 | TRBV7-2 | CASSLGRGGRASDTQYF
TRBJ2-1 | TRBV29-1 | CSAGFVGTSGSLSSYNEQFF
TRBJ2-3 | TRBV3-1 | CASSPDPVNTDTQYF
TRBJ2-3 | TRBV20-1 | CSAVGLQSTDTQYF
TRBJ2-1 | TRBV5-4 | CASSLASGSLNEQFF
TRBJ2-1 | TRBV5-1 | CASGEGSSYNEQFF
TRBJ2-1 | TRBV12-3/TRBV12-4 | CASSLRLAGGWTSYNEQFF
TRBJ1-3 | TRBV9 | CASSAKQGDLNTIYF
TRBJ2-4 | TRBV5-1 | CASSPSGQGFNIQYF
TRBJ1-4 | TRBV12-3/TRBV12-4 | CASKGLANEKLFF
TRBJ1-2 | TRBV12-3/TRBV12-4 | CASGSGTGEGYTF
TRBJ1-5 | TRBV7-8 | CASSGHRARLGNQPQHF
TRBJ2-1 | TRBV5-1 | CASSMTSVGPIEQFF
TRBJ2-7 | TRBV2 | CAIQTSGRGEQYF
TRBJ1-4 | TRBV12-3/TRBV12-4 | CASSFSATNEKLFF
TRBJ2-1 | TRBV7-2 | CASSLGPHGGNEQFF
TRBJ2-5 | TRBV5-1 | CASSPRWGGEETQYF
TRBJ2-1 | TRBV20-1 | CSATPASGRQFF
TRBJ2-1 | TRBV9 | CASSAGQGKLNEQFF
TRBJ1-4 | TRBV5-1 | CASSSEVYSTNEKLFF
TRBJ2-1 | TRBV6-5 | CASSSPSGTNEQFF
TRBJ2-3 | TRBV5-1 | CASSLEPSGSTDTQYF
TRBJ2-5 | TRBV12-3/TRBV12-4 | CASRSEAGETQYF
TRBJ2-2 | TRBV12-3/TRBV12-4 | CASSLVGSGRAGELFF
TRBJ1-2 | TRBV7-2 | CASSLTPPNYGYTF
TRBJ2-7 | TRBV10-3 | CAMGESSYEQYF
TRBJ2-7 | TRBV18 | CASSPEGTSYEQYF
TRBJ1-4 | TRBV7-6 | CASSLEITNEKLFF